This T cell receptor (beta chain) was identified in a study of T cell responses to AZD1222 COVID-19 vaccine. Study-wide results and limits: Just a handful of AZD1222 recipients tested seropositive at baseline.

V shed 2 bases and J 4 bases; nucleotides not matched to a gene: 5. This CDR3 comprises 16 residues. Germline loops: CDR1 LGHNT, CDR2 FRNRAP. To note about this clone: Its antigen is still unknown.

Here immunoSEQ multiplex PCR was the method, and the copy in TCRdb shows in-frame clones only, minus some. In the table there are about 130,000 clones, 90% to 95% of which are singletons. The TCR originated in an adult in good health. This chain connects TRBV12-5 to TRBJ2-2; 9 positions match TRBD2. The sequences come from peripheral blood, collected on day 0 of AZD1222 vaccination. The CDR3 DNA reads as TGTGCTAGTGGTTTGTTGGTAGCGGGGGCCACCGGGGAGCTGTTTTTT. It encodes CASGLLVAGATGELFF.